This is a list of T cell receptor beta chains from one sample in a study of blood T cell repertoires in COVID-19. Assay: immunoSEQ multiplex PCR; the TCRdb copy retains only in-frame clones and omits some. The data contain tens of thousands of clones, about four fifths of them singletons. Sequencing was performed on peripheral blood. The source is a man in his fifties or sixties with acute or convalescent COVID-19. CDR3s include the opening cysteine and the closing phenylalanine or tryptophan. A D gene is named only where the DNA matches it firmly.

length: 11; J: TRBJ1-1; V: TRBV18; D: .; CDR3: CASRLNTEAFF
length: 11; J: TRBJ1-1; V: TRBV28; D: .; CDR3: CASSLEREAFF
length: 14; J: TRBJ2-3; V: TRBV24-1; D: .; CDR3: CATSDRGLTDTQYF
length: 16; J: TRBJ1-2; V: TRBV4-2; D: .; CDR3: CASSQDFGGVGYGYTF
length: 12; J: TRBJ2-1; V: TRBV30; D: .; CDR3: CAWREQVYEQFF
length: 15; J: TRBJ2-6; V: TRBV4-3; D: .; CDR3: CASSRGSSGANVLTF
length: 17; J: TRBJ2-7; V: TRBV29-1; D: .; CDR3: CSVEDPAAAGRPYEQYF
length: 17; J: TRBJ1-2; V: TRBV21-1; D: .; CDR3: CASSKVNGRQISYGYTF
length: 16; J: TRBJ1-2; V: TRBV5-4; D: TRBD1; CDR3: CASSLSGGERVATSTF
length: 13; J: TRBJ2-5; V: TRBV4-2; D: TRBD1; CDR3: CASSQTGEETQYF
length: 15; J: TRBJ1-2; V: TRBV19; D: .; CDR3: CASSPSPDWGYGYTF
length: 16; J: TRBJ1-5; V: TRBV3-1/TRBV3-2; D: .; CDR3: CASSQGGGSSNQPQHF
length: 15; J: TRBJ1-2; V: TRBV4-2; D: .; CDR3: CASSQDKLGARHYTF
length: 14; J: TRBJ2-3; V: TRBV7-3; D: .; CDR3: CASSLRHSTDTQYF
length: 16; J: TRBJ2-2; V: TRBV10-3; D: .; CDR3: CAISDGRGTNTGELFF
length: 16; J: TRBJ2-7; V: TRBV18; D: TRBD1; CDR3: CASSPLGRTGAYEQYF
length: 15; J: TRBJ1-5; V: TRBV4-1; D: .; CDR3: CASSQAPDSGQPQHF
length: 11; J: TRBJ1-1; V: TRBV25-1; D: .; CDR3: CASTGGIEAFF
length: 14; J: TRBJ2-7; V: TRBV2; D: TRBD1; CDR3: CASSVGTGIYEQYF
length: 14; J: TRBJ1-2; V: TRBV5-1; D: TRBD1; CDR3: CASSLEGTGNGYTF
length: 14; J: TRBJ1-2; V: TRBV5-1; D: TRBD1; CDR3: CASSDGQGAHGYTF
length: 14; J: TRBJ2-7; V: TRBV5-1; D: TRBD1; CDR3: CTSSLGQGAYEQYF
length: 10; J: TRBJ1-1; V: TRBV30; D: .; CDR3: CAWSGVKAFF
length: 15; J: TRBJ2-7; V: TRBV9; D: TRBD2; CDR3: CASSVDGSGMDEQYF
length: 13; J: TRBJ2-1; V: TRBV6-4; D: TRBD2; CDR3: CASSQRERAEQFF
length: 15; J: TRBJ1-6; V: TRBV6-5; D: TRBD1; CDR3: CASRLQGAFVSPLHF
length: 14; J: TRBJ1-6; V: TRBV25-1; D: .; CDR3: CASSDTGFNSPLHF
length: 15; J: TRBJ1-6; V: TRBV28; D: .; CDR3: CASSLGQRANSPLHF
length: 15; J: TRBJ2-1; V: TRBV7-8; D: TRBD1; CDR3: CASSSPGTATNEQFF
length: 17; J: TRBJ2-7; V: TRBV11-2; D: TRBD2; CDR3: CASSFSSWASGSYEQYF
length: 15; J: TRBJ1-6; V: TRBV4-3; D: TRBD1; CDR3: CASRSTWTGNSPLHF
length: 15; J: TRBJ2-5; V: TRBV29-1; D: .; CDR3: CSVDTPRGLGETQYF
length: 15; J: TRBJ2-3; V: TRBV7-2; D: TRBD2; CDR3: CASSLSGGFTDTQYF
length: 15; J: TRBJ1-1; V: TRBV28; D: .; CDR3: CASSPGSSWDTEAFF
length: 15; J: TRBJ2-3; V: TRBV5-1; D: TRBD1; CDR3: CASRAPGQATDTQYF
length: 16; J: TRBJ1-1; V: TRBV19; D: TRBD1; CDR3: CASTLKAQGGNTEAFF
length: 15; J: TRBJ1-5; V: TRBV6-5; D: .; CDR3: CASSSTRQGNQPQHF
length: 16; J: TRBJ2-7; V: TRBV3-1/TRBV3-2; D: .; CDR3: CASSQDMAGFSYEQYF
length: 14; J: TRBJ2-5; V: TRBV29-1; D: TRBD2; CDR3: CSSARTSGQETQYF
length: 13; J: TRBJ1-2; V: TRBV6-1; D: TRBD1; CDR3: CASSEARDRSSNF
length: 15; J: TRBJ2-4; V: TRBV7-2; D: TRBD1; CDR3: CASSGRQGKATPRYF
length: 14; J: TRBJ1-5; V: TRBV7-2; D: .; CDR3: CASSLPGQNQPQHF
length: 13; J: TRBJ1-2; V: TRBV6-5; D: .; CDR3: CASSAAGGYGYTF
length: 17; J: TRBJ1-6; V: TRBV7-2; D: TRBD1; CDR3: CASSYTGTGVGNSPLHF
length: 14; J: TRBJ1-6; V: TRBV6-5; D: .; CDR3: CASSYAGGGSPLHF
length: 16; J: TRBJ2-4; V: TRBV9; D: .; CDR3: CASSASPTQTKNIQYF
length: 17; J: TRBJ1-6; V: TRBV11-2; D: .; CDR3: CASSRDVGDSWASPLHF
length: 16; J: TRBJ2-7; V: TRBV2; D: TRBD1; CDR3: CASSEEGTGGFYEQYF
length: 14; J: TRBJ2-3; V: TRBV10-3; D: .; CDR3: CAISPAGTTDTQYF
length: 12; J: TRBJ2-7; V: TRBV6-9; D: TRBD1; CDR3: CASRADRDEQYF
length: 15; J: TRBJ1-5; V: TRBV15; D: TRBD1; CDR3: CATSRGGQGDQPQHF
length: 15; J: TRBJ2-7; V: TRBV5-1; D: TRBD1; CDR3: CASSDQPGQRYEQYF
length: 14; J: TRBJ1-2; V: TRBV5-5; D: .; CDR3: CASSFTSGNYGYTF
length: 14; J: TRBJ2-1; V: TRBV4-3; D: TRBD2; CDR3: CASSQEGASGRKFF
length: 15; J: TRBJ1-6; V: TRBV7-8; D: .; CDR3: CATIQGSSYNSPLHF